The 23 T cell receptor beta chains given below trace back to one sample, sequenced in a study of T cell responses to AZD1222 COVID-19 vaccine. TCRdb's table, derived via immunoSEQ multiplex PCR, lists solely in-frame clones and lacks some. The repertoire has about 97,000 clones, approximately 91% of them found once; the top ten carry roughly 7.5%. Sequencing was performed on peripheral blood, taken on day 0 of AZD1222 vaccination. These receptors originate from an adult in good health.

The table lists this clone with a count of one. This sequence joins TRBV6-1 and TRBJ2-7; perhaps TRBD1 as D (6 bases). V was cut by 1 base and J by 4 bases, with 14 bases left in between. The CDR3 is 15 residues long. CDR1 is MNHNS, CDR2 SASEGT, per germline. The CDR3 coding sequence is TGTGCCAGCAGTGAAGGGGCAGGGGCCTCGTACGAGCAGTACTTC. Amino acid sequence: CASSEGAGASYEQYF.

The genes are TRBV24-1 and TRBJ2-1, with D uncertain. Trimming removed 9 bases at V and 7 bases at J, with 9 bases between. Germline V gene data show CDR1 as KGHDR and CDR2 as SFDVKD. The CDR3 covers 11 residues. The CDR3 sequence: CATGAGNEQFF. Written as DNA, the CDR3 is TGTGCCACCGGAGCTGGGAATGAGCAGTTCTTC.

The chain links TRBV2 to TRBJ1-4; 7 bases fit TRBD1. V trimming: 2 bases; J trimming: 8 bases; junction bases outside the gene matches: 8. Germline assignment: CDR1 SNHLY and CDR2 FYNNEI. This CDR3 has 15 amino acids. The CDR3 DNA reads TGTGCCAGCAGTGAAAGATACAGGGGTGAGGAAAAACTGTTTTTT. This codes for CASSERYRGEEKLFF.

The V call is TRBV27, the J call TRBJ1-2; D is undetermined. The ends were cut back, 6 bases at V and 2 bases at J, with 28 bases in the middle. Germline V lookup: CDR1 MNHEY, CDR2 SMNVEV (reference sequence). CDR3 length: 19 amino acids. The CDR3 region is CASRHLLPSGGGTNYGYTF. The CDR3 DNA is TGTGCCAGCAGACACCTACTTCCCAGTGGAGGAGGAACCAACTATGGCTACACCTTC.

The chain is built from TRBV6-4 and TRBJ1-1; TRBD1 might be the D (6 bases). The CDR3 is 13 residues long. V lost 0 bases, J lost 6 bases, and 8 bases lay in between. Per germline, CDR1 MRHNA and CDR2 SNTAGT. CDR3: CASSDSEGAEAFF. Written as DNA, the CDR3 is TGTGCCAGCAGTGACTCGGAGGGGGCTGAAGCTTTCTTT.

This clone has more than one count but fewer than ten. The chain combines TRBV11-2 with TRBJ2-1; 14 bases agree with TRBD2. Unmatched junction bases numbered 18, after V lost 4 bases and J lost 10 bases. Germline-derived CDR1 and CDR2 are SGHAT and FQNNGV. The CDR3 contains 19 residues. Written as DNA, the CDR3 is TGTGCCAGCAGCTCCGGGAAGGGACTAGCGGGAGACCTCCCTAGGGAGCAGTTCTTC. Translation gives CASSSGKGLAGDLPREQFF.

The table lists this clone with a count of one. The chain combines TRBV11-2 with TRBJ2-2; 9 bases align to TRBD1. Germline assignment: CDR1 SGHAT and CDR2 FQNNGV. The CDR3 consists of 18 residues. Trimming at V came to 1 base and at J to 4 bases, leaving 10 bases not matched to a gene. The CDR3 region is CASSLARTGVLSTGELFF. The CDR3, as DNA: TGTGCCAGCAGCTTAGCCCGGACAGGGGTTTTGAGCACCGGGGAGCTGTTTTTT.

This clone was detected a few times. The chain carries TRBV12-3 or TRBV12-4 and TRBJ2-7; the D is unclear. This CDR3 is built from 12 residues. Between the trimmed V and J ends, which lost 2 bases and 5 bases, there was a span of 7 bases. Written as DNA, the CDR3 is TGTGCCAGCAGTTTAAGTAGAAACGAGCAGTACTTC. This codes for CASSLSRNEQYF.

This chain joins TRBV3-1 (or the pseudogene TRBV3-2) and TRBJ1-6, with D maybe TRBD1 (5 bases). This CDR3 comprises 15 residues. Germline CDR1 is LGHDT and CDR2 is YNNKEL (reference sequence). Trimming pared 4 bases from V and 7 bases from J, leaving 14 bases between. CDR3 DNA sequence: TGTGCCAGCAGCCGTTCCGGGACCGAGAATTCACCCCTCCACTTT. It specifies CASSRSGTENSPLHF.

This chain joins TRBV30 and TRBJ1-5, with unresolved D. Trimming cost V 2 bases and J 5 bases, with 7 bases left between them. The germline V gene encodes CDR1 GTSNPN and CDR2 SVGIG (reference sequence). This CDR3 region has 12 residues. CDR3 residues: CAWSKEDQPQHF. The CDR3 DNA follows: TGTGCCTGGAGTAAGGAGGATCAGCCCCAGCATTTT.

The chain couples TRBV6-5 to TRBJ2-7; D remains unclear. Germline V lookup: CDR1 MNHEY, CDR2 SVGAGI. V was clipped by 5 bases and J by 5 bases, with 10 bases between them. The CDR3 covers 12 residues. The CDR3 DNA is TGTGCCAGCAGTCCCCGCAAAAACGAGCAGTACTTC. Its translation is CASSPRKNEQYF.

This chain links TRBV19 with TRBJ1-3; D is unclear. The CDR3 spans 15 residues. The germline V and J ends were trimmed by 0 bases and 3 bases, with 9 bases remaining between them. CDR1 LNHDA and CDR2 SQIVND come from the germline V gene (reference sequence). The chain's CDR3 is CASSIDPGNGNTIYF. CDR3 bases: TGTGCCAGTAGTATAGATCCGGGAAATGGAAACACCATATATTTT.

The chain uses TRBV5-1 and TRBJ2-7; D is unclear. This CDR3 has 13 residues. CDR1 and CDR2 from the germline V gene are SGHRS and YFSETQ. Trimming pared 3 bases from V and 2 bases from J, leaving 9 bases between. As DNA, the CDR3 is TGCGCCAGCAGCTCGACAAGCACCTACGAGCAGTACTTC. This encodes CASSSTSTYEQYF.

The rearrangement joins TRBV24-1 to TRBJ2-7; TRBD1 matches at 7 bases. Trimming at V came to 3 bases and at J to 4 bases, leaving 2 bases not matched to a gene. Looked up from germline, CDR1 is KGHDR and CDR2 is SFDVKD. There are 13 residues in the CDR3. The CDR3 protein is CATSDTRGYEQYF. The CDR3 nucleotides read TGTGCCACCAGTGATACCAGGGGGTACGAGCAGTACTTC.

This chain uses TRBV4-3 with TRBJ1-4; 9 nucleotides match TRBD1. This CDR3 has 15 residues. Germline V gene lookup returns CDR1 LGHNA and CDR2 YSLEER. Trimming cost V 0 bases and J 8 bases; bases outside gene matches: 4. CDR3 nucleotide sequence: TGCGCCAGCAGCCAAGAGGACAGGGGAAAAGAAAAACTGTTTTTT. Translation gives CASSQEDRGKEKLFF.

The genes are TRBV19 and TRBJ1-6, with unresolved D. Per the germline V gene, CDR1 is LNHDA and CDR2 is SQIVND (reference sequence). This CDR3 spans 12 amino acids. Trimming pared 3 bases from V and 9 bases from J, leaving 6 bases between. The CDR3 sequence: CASSIGGSPLHF. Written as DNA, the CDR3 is TGTGCCAGTAGTATTGGTGGTTCACCCCTCCACTTT.

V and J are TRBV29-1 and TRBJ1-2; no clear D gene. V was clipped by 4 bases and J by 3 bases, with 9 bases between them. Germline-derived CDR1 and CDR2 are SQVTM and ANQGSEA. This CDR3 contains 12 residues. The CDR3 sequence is CSVADIYYGYTF. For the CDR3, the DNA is TGCAGCGTTGCTGACATTTACTATGGCTACACCTTC.

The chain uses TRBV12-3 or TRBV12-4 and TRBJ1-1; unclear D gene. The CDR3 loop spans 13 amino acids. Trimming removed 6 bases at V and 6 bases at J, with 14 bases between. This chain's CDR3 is CASRFLMVAEAFF. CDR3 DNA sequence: TGTGCCAGCAGGTTTCTTATGGTGGCTGAAGCTTTCTTT.

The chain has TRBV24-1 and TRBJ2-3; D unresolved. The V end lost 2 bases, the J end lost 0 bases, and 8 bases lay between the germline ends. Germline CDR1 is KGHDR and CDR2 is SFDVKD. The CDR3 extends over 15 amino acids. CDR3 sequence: CATSDSGASTDTQYF. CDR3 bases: TGTGCCACCAGTGATTCGGGTGCGAGCACAGATACGCAGTATTTT.

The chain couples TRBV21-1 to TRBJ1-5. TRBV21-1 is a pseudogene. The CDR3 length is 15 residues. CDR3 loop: CASSKGRGPSQPQHF. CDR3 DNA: TGTGCCAGCAGCAAAGGGCGGGGGCCGAGTCAGCCCCAGCATTTT.

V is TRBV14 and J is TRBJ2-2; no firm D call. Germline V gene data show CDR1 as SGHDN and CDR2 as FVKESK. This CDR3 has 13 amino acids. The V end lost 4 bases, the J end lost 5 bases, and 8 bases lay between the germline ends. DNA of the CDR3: TGTGCCAGCAGCCGGGTATGGACCGGGGAGCTGTTTTTT. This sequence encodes CASSRVWTGELFF.

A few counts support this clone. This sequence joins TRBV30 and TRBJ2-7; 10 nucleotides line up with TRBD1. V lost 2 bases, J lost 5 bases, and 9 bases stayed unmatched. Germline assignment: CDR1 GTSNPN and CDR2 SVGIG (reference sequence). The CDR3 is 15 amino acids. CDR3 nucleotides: TGTGCCTGGAGTAAGAGTAGGACAGGGGGAAACGAGCAGTACTTC. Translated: CAWSKSRTGGNEQYF.

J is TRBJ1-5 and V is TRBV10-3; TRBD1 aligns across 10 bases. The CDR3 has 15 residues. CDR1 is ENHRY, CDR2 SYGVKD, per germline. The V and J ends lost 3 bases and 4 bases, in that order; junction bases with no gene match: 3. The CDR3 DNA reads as TGTGCCATCAGTGAAGGACAGGGGGGGAATCAGCCCCAGCATTTT. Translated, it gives CAISEGQGGNQPQHF.